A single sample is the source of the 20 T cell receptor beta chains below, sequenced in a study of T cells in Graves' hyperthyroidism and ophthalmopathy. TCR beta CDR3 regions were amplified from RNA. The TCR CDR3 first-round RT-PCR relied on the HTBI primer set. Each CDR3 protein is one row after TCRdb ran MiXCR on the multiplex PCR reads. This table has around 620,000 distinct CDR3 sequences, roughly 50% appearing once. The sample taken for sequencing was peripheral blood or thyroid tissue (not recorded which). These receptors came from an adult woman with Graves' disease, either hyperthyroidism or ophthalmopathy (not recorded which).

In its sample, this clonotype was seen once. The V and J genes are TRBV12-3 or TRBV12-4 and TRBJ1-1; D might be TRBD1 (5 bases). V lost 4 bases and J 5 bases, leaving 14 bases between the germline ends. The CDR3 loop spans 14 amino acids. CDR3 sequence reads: CASSSPRGVTEAFF. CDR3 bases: TGTGCCAGCAGTTCCCCACGGGGCGTAACTGAAGCTTTCTTT.

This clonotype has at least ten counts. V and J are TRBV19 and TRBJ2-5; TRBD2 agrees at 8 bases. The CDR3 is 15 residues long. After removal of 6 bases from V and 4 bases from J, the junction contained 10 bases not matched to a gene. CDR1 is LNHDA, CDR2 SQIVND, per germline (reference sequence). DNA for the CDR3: TGTGCCAGTAGAGCCCTCGGGGGGGGTGGAGAGACCCAGTACTTC. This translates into CASRALGGGGETQYF.

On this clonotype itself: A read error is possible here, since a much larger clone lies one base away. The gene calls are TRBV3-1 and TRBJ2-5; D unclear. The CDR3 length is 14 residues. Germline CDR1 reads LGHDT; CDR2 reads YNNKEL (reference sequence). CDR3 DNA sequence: TGTGCCGGCAGCCAAGTTCGGTACCAAGAGACCCAGTACTTC. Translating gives CAGSQVRYQETQYF.

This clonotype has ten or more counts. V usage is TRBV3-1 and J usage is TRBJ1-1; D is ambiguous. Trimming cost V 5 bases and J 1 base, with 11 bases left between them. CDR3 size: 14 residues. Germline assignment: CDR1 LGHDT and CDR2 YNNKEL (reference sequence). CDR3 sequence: CASSFRLENTEAFF. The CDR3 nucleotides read TGTGCCAGCAGCTTCCGTTTGGAGAACACTGAAGCTTTCTTT. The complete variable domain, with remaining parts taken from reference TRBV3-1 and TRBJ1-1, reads DTAVSQTPKYLVTQMGNDKSIKCEQNLGHDTMYWYKQDSKKFLKIMFSYNNKELIINETVPNRFSPKSPDKAHLNLHINSLELGDSAVYFCASSFRLENTEAFFGQGTRLTVV.

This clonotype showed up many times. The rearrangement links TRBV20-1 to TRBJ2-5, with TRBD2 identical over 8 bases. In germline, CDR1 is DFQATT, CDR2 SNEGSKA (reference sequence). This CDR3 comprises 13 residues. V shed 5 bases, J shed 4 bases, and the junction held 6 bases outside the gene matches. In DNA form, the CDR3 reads TGCAGTGCTCCCCCGGGGGGGTCAGAGACCCAGTACTTC. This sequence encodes CSAPPGGSETQYF.

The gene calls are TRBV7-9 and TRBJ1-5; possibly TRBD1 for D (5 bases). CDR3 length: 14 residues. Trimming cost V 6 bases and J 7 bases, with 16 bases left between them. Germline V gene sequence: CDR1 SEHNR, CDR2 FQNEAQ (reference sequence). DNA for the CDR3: TGTGCCAGCAGTCTAGCGGGGGACGGGCAGCCCCAGCATTTT. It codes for CASSLAGDGQPQHF.

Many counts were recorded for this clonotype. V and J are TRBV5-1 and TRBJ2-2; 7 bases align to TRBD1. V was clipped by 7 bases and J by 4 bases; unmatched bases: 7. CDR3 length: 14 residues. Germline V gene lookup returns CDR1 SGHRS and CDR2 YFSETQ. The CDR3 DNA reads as TGCGCCAGCGAATTTTACAGGGGCACCGGGGAGCTGTTTTTT. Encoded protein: CASEFYRGTGELFF.

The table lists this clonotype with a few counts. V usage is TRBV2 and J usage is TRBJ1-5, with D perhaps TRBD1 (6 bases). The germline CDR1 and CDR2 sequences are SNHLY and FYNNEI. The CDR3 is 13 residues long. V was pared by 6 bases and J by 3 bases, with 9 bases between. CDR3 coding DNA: TGTGCCAGCAGAGGACAGAACAATCAGCCCCAGCATTTT. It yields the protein CASRGQNNQPQHF.

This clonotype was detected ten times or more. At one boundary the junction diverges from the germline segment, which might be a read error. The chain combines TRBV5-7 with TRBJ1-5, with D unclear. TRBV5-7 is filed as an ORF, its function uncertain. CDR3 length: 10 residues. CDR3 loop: CPDGDQPQHF. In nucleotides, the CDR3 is TGCCCTGACGGGGATCAGCCCCAGCATTTT.

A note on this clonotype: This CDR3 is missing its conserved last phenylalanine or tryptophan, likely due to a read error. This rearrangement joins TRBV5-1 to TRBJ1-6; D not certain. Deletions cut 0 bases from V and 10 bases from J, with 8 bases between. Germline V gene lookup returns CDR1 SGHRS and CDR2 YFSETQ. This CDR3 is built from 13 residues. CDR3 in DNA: TGCGCCAGCAGCTTGGCCCTGGGATCACCCCTCCACCTT. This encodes CASSLALGSPLHL.

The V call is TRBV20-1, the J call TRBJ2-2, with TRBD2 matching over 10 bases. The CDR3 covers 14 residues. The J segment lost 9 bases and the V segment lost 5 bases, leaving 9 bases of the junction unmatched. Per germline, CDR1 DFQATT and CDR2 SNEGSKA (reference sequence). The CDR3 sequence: CSAPTSGWTWELFF. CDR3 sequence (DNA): TGCAGTGCTCCGACTAGCGGGTGGACCTGGGAGCTGTTTTTT.

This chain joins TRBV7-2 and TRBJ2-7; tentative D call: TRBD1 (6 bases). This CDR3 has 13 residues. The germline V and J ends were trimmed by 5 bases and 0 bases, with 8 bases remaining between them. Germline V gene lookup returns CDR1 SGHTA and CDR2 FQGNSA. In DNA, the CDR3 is TGTGCCAGCAGCGACAGGAGCTCCTACGAGCAGTACTTC. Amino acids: CASSDRSSYEQYF.

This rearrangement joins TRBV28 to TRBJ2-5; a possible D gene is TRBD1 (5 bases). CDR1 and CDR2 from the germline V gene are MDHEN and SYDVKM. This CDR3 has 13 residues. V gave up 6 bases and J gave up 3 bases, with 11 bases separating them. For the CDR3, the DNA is TGTGCCAGCAGGGACGACAGAGAAGAGACCCAGTACTTC. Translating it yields CASRDDREETQYF.

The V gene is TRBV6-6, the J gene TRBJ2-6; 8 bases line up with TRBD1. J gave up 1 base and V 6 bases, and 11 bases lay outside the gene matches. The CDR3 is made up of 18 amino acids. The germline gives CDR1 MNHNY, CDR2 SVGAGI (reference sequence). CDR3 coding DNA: TGTGCCAGCAGCATATCTCAGCAGGGGGCGTCTGGGGCCAACGTCCTGACTTTC. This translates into CASSISQQGASGANVLTF.

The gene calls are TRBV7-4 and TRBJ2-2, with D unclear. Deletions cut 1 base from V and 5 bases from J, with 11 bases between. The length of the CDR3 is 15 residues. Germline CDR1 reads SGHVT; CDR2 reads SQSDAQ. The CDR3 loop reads CASSLVSARTGELFF. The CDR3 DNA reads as TGTGCCAGCAGCTTAGTATCGGCGCGGACCGGGGAGCTGTTTTTT.

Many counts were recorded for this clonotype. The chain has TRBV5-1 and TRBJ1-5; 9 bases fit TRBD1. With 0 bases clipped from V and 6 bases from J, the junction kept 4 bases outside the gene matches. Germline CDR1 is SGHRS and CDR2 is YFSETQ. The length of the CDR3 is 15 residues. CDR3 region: CASSLGTGEVQPQHF. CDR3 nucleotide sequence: TGCGCCAGCAGCTTGGGGACAGGGGAGGTTCAGCCCCAGCATTTT. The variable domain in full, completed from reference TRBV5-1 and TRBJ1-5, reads KAGVTQTPRYLIKTRGQQVTLSCSPISGHRSVSWYQQTPGQGLQFLFEYFSETQRNKGNFPGRFSGRQFSNSRSEMNVSTLELGDSALYLCASSLGTGEVQPQHFGDGTRLSIL.

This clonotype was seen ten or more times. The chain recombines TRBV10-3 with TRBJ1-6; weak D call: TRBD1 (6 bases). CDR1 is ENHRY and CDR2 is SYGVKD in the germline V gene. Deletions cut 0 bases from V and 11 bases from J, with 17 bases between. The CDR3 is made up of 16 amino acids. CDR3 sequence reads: CAISESFMTGRTPLHF. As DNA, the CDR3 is TGTGCCATCAGTGAGTCGTTCATGACAGGACGTACACCCCTCCACTTT.

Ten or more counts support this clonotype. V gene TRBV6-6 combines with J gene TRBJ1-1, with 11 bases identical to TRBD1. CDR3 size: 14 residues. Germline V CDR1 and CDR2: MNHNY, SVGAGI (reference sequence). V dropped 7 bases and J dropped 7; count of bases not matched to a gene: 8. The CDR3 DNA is TGTGCCAGCAACCGGGACAGGGGGTATGGTGAAGCTTTCTTT. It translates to CASNRDRGYGEAFF.

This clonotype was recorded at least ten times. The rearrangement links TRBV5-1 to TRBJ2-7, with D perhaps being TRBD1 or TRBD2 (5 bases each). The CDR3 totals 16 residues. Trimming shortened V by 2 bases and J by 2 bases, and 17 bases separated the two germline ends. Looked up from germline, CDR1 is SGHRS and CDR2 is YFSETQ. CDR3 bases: TGCGCCAGCAGCTTCCGTGGGGGACGGATAACCTACGAGCAGTACTTC. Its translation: CASSFRGGRITYEQYF.

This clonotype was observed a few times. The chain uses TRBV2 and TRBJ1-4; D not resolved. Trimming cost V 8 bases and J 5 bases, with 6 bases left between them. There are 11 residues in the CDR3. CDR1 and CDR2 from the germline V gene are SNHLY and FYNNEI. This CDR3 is CASVMNEKLFF. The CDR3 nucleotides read TGTGCCAGCGTCATGAATGAAAAACTGTTTTTT.